Below are 21 T cell receptor beta chains sequenced from a single sample in a study of pediatric ulcerative colitis. The assay was immunoSEQ multiplex PCR, and TCRdb's table has in-frame clones only and misses some. Of roughly 60,000 clones listed, around 86% are singletons. The sample was blood. These receptors were collected from a boy under 18 who was a control in a study of pediatric ulcerative colitis.

There are a few counts of this clone. The chain combines TRBV19 with TRBJ1-3; D gene unclear. The CDR3 runs 20 residues. V was cut by 4 bases and J by 0 bases, with 25 bases left in between. The germline gives CDR1 LNHDA, CDR2 SQIVND (reference sequence). The CDR3 sequence is CASSTDYRRGLRHSGNTIYF. CDR3 sequence (DNA): TGTGCCAGTAGTACCGATTACCGGAGAGGGCTGCGCCACTCTGGAAACACCATATATTTT.

The CDR3 reads CASSPGTGDYEQYF. CDR3 DNA sequence: TGTGCCAGCAGCCCAGGGACAGGGGACTACGAGCAGTACTTC. The chain uses TRBV5-4 and TRBJ2-7, with 10 bases that match TRBD1. From germline, CDR1 is SGHNT and CDR2 YYREEE (reference sequence). The CDR3 extends over 14 amino acids. The J segment lost 3 bases and the V segment lost 4 bases, leaving 4 bases of the junction unmatched.

This clone was recorded once. The V call is TRBV28, the J call TRBJ2-7; the D gene is possibly TRBD1 (5 bases). Germline V lookup: CDR1 MDHEN, CDR2 SYDVKM. With 7 bases removed from V and 0 bases from J, the gap between germline ends came to 16 bases. The CDR3 spans 15 residues. CDR3 in amino acids: CASTQGPGISYEQYF. The CDR3 DNA reads TGTGCCAGCACCCAGGGCCCGGGTATCTCCTACGAGCAGTACTTC.

The chain recombines TRBV19 with TRBJ2-1, with D unclear. The CDR3 totals 14 residues. Germline V gene data show CDR1 as LNHDA and CDR2 as SQIVND (reference sequence). Between the trimmed V and J ends, which lost 10 bases and 0 bases, there was a span of 13 bases. CDR3 in amino acids: CATALERSYNEQFF. CDR3 coding DNA: TGTGCCACCGCCCTGGAGCGCTCCTACAATGAGCAGTTCTTC.

This clone was seen a single time. The J gene is TRBJ2-3, the V gene TRBV6-4; 7 nucleotides align to TRBD2. The germline V gene encodes CDR1 MRHNA and CDR2 SNTAGT. The CDR3 totals 15 residues. Germline trimming cut 6 bases from V and 4 bases from J; bases unmatched to any gene: 10. Written as DNA, the CDR3 is TGTGCCAGCAGCGCCGGGACTAACCCCGCAGATACGCAGTATTTT. This codes for CASSAGTNPADTQYF.

The V gene is TRBV19, the J gene TRBJ1-1, with D possibly being TRBD1 (5 bases). CDR1 LNHDA and CDR2 SQIVND come from the germline V gene (reference sequence). This CDR3 is built from 13 residues. V was shortened by 6 bases and J by 1 base, with 9 bases between the two germline ends. As DNA, the CDR3 is TGTGCCAGTAGCCGCCAGGGGAACACTGAAGCTTTCTTT. It yields the protein CASSRQGNTEAFF.

This clone was found once. The chain employs TRBV5-1 and TRBJ2-7; D not certain. CDR1 is SGHRS and CDR2 is YFSETQ in the germline V gene. The CDR3 extends over 16 amino acids. V was cut by 4 bases and J by 5 bases, with 22 bases left in between. CDR3 loop: CASSPGGRYLLNEQYF. Here the CDR3 DNA reads TGCGCCAGCAGCCCGGGTGGGCGATACCTACTAAACGAGCAGTACTTC.

The rearrangement joins TRBV11-3 to TRBJ2-5; either TRBD1 or TRBD2 may supply D (5 bases each). The CDR3 runs 15 residues. Trimming shortened V by 1 base and J by 5 bases, and 14 bases separated the two germline ends. From germline, CDR1 is SGHNT and CDR2 YENEEA. CDR3 region: CASSLVGTGGETQYF. CDR3 DNA sequence: TGTGCCAGCAGCTTAGTAGGGACCGGCGGGGAGACCCAGTACTTC.

This clone was recorded once. The rearrangement uses TRBV6-5 and TRBJ2-3; TRBD2 agrees at 8 bases. CDR3 size: 15 residues. V gave up 5 bases and J gave up 4 bases; unmatched junction bases: 8. Germline loops: CDR1 MNHEY, CDR2 SVGAGI. The CDR3 nucleotides read TGTGCCAGCAGTCCCGTGGCGGGAGGCTCAGATACGCAGTATTTT. Encoded protein: CASSPVAGGSDTQYF.

V and J are TRBV7-8 and TRBJ2-2; D may be TRBD1 or TRBD2 (5 bases each). With 5 bases removed from V and 14 bases from J, the gap between germline ends came to 12 bases. Germline V gene lookup returns CDR1 SGHVS and CDR2 FQNEAQ. The CDR3 loop spans 11 amino acids. The CDR3 region is CASSRDGALFF. The CDR3 coding sequence is TGTGCCAGCAGCCGGGACGGGGCACTGTTTTTT. The entire variable domain, with the rest obtained from reference TRBV7-8 and TRBJ2-2, is as follows: GAGVSQSPRYKVAKRGQDVALRCDPISGHVSLFWYQQALGQGPEFLTYFQNEAQLDKSGLPSDRFFAERPEGSVSTLKIQRTQQEDSAVYLCASSRDGALFFGEGSRLTVL.

Here the CDR3 DNA reads TGTGCCACCAGCAGAGGAGGCAGCGGGGGGCCCCAAGAGACCCAGTACTTC. Its protein product is CATSRGGSGGPQETQYF. The genes are TRBV15 and TRBJ2-5; TRBD2 matches at 9 bases. Germline V gives CDR1 LNHNV, CDR2 YYDKDF (reference sequence). With V trimmed by 1 base and J by 1 base, 7 bases remained unmatched. There are 17 residues in the CDR3. The full variable domain, rest sourced from reference TRBV15 and TRBJ2-5, is DAMVIQNPRYQVTQFGKPVTLSCSQTLNHNVMYWYQQKSSQAPKLLFHYYDKDFNNEADTPDNFQSRRPNTSFCFLDIRSPGLGDTAMYLCATSRGGSGGPQETQYFGPGTRLLVL.

This clone was seen more than once but under ten times. This sequence joins TRBV6-4 and TRBJ1-2; no definite D call. V was shortened by 0 bases and J by 8 bases, with 13 bases between the two germline ends. The CDR3 has 14 residues. Germline CDR1 and CDR2: MRHNA and SNTAGT. CDR3 amino acids: CASSDSEAMGGYTF. The CDR3 DNA follows: TGTGCCAGCAGTGACTCCGAGGCGATGGGGGGCTACACCTTC.

The chain has TRBV29-1 and TRBJ1-4, with a possible D match to TRBD1 (5 bases). Germline CDR1 and CDR2: SQVTM and ANQGSEA. The CDR3 is 13 residues long. Between the trimmed V and J ends, which lost 5 bases and 12 bases, there was a span of 19 bases. CDR3 in DNA: TGCAGCGTTTCCCCCGGGGGACTCGATGAACTGTTTTTT. It codes for CSVSPGGLDELFF.

The sample holds a few counts of this clone. The chain recombines TRBV18 with TRBJ1-1, with D tentatively TRBD1 (5 bases). The V and J ends lost 5 bases and 1 base respectively, with 8 bases between them. Germline loops: CDR1 KGHSH, CDR2 LQKENI. The CDR3 totals 13 residues. The CDR3 reads CASSADRNTEAFF. Here the CDR3 DNA reads TGTGCCAGCTCAGCAGACAGGAACACTGAAGCTTTCTTT.

This clone was recorded once. J is TRBJ2-2 and V is TRBV4-3, with TRBD2 as a possible D gene (6 bases). Trimming pared 0 bases from V and 6 bases from J, leaving 14 bases between. There are 16 residues in the CDR3. The germline gives CDR1 LGHNA, CDR2 YSLEER. DNA of the CDR3: TGCGCCAGCAGCCAAGATACGGGGGAGTGGGCCGGGGAGCTGTTTTTT. Its protein is CASSQDTGEWAGELFF.

V usage is TRBV27 and J usage is TRBJ1-1; no clear D gene. In germline, CDR1 is MNHEY, CDR2 SMNVEV (reference sequence). The CDR3 totals 15 residues. V lost 3 bases, J lost 3 bases, and 14 bases lay in between. As DNA, the CDR3 is TGTGCCAGCAGTTTGATACCTGGAGGGTACACTGAAGCTTTCTTT. Protein sequence: CASSLIPGGYTEAFF.

The chain employs TRBV5-6 and TRBJ1-1; no firm D call. Deletions cut 2 bases from V and 4 bases from J, with 18 bases between. Germline V gene data show CDR1 as SGHDT and CDR2 as YYEEEE. CDR3 size: 16 residues. The CDR3 here is CASSLSTGFVATEAFF. CDR3 nucleotides: TGTGCCAGCAGCTTATCAACCGGCTTCGTGGCCACTGAAGCTTTCTTT. The variable domain in full, completed from reference TRBV5-6 and TRBJ1-1, reads DAGVTQSPTHLIKTRGQQVTLRCSPKSGHDTVSWYQQALGQGPQFIFQYYEEEERQRGNFPDRFSGHQFPNYSSELNVNALLLGDSALYLCASSLSTGFVATEAFFGQGTRLTVV.

The rearrangement uses TRBV25-1 and TRBJ2-5, with 13 nucleotides matching TRBD2. This CDR3 region has 14 residues. The germline V gene has CDR1 MGHDK and CDR2 SYGVNS. V trimming: 4 bases; J trimming: 4 bases; junction bases outside the gene matches: 0. The CDR3 spells CASSGLAGGETQYF. The CDR3 region has the DNA TGTGCCAGCAGTGGACTAGCGGGAGGAGAGACCCAGTACTTC.

This clone was seen only once. The V gene is TRBV6-6, the J gene TRBJ2-3, with a possible D match to TRBD1 (6 bases). The ends were cut back, 6 bases at V and 4 bases at J, with 14 bases in the middle. Germline V gene data show CDR1 as MNHNY and CDR2 as SVGAGI (reference sequence). The CDR3 length is 14 residues. CDR3 loop: CASSPRGSADTQYF. The CDR3 DNA sequence: TGTGCCAGCAGCCCCAGGGGAAGTGCAGATACGCAGTATTTT.

This clone came up once. The rearrangement links TRBV10-3 to TRBJ2-2, with 10 bases lining up with TRBD1. V lost 6 bases, J lost 4 bases, and 11 bases stayed unmatched. Per the germline V gene, CDR1 is ENHRY and CDR2 is SYGVKD. CDR3 size: 17 residues. The CDR3 bases are TGTGCCATCAGCCAGCCGGGACAGGGGTCGGGCACCGGGGAGCTGTTTTTT. It encodes CAISQPGQGSGTGELFF.

This rearrangement joins TRBV15 to TRBJ2-3, with TRBD2 matching over 8 bases. Germline CDR1 and CDR2: LNHNV and YYDKDF (reference sequence). V shed 4 bases, J shed 4 bases, and the junction held 7 bases outside the gene matches. This CDR3 contains 15 residues. This CDR3 reads CATSNAGRGSDTQYF. The CDR3 nucleotides are TGTGCCACCAGCAATGCCGGGAGGGGGTCAGATACGCAGTATTTT.